The entry below gives a single T cell receptor beta chain sequence along with its context. TCRdb analysed the RACE reads with MiXCR anew, one entry per CDR3 protein. The data contain 330,000 or so distinct CDR3 sequences, roughly 6% of them singletons. Time point denoted: patch test 2, 6 weeks after DPC sensitization. Treatment described: therapeutic diphenylcyclopropenone sensitization with weekly scalp DPC. This entry belongs to a study of human T cells and chemical hapten exposure. In germline, CDR1 is ENHRY, CDR2 SYGVKD. CDR3 length: 18 amino acids. J lost 7 bases, V lost 2 bases, and 13 bases had no gene match.

The source is a woman in her late teens or twenties with alopecia areata. Some clones in this sample may be carry-over from other donors' samples. This sequence joins TRBV10-3 and TRBJ1-6; TRBD1 matches at 8 bases. Here the sequenced sample was whole blood, taken in connection with sensitization to the hapten diphenylcyclopropenone (DPC). CDR3 bases: TGTGCCATCAGTGAGACACCTCAGGGGGCGAGGGGAAATTCACCCCTCCACTTT. Translation: CAISETPQGARGNSPLHF.